This T cell receptor (beta chain) was sequenced for a study of blood T cell repertoires in COVID-19 (TCRdb year 2020). A note on the overall study: Samples from collaborators originated in the United States, Italy and Spain and spanned both the acute and convalescent phases of COVID-19. The samples were drawn from the first 160 participants of the ongoing ImmuneRACE study and from 1,254 subjects provided by 6 global collaborators. Where HLA class I and class II types were available, the types were taken from metadata supplied by the sample provider, not from assay-based typing. A freely available public database, intended as a resource for researchers studying the immune response to SARS-CoV-2, is where the repertoires were released. Deeply sampled blood TCRbeta repertoires from subjects exposed to, actively infected with, or recovered from COVID-19 were included in the dataset. The material from the prospective study consisted of cDNA or gDNA derived from T cells, B-cell-depleted T cells, or PBMCs. Sample metadata almost always included a de-identified subject ID, COVID-19 status, age in years and sex.

TCRbeta CDR3 regions were amplified from genomic DNA by means of the immunoSEQ Assay, a bias-controlled multiplex PCR. Regarding the original processing steps: Within the assay, amplification of reference gene primers was used to estimate how many nucleated cells each sample contained. To quantify the absolute abundance of each unique TCRbeta CDR3 rearrangement, sequence reads were collapsed and filtered. For each sample, productive Simpson clonality was calculated as the square root of Simpson's diversity index over productive rearrangements. TCRdb retrieved this table from immuneACCESS and kept in-frame rearrangements only. Not all clones are present; in checked studies, unresolved V genes account for under half, and no reason is known for the remainder. V, J and clone size derive from that table, while D and trimming were established from the DNA sequence. This sample is represented by around 340,000 clones; about 90% of them were singletons. Of the sample, just over 1% is held by the ten largest clones.

As for this clone: Its antigen has not been determined. Per-base quality was not reported, and no clone a single base away is much larger than it.

Enrolling through a virtual design, the prospective study's participants ranged in age from roughly 18 to 95 years and lived across around 25 United States geographic areas. To assign participants to cohorts, the prospective study relied on clinical history that participants themselves reported in a screening survey and a study questionnaire. Exposed participants were defined as having been in contact with someone with a PCR-confirmed or clinician-diagnosed COVID-19 case within 2 weeks of study entry. Each participant in the prospective study had whole blood, serum and a nasopharyngeal or oropharyngeal swab collected by mobile phlebotomists. Additional blood draws and questionnaires over an approximately two-month period could optionally be provided by prospective study participants. Before DNA extraction, blood samples from the prospective study were shipped at room temperature or frozen. The junction carries 22 bases between V and J, which are trimmed by 4 bases and 0 bases respectively. Including cysteine and phenylalanine, the CDR3 has 18 amino acids. The only DNA kept is the CDR3, 54 bases in frame from the first base. The germline V gene (reference sequence) sets CDR1 to LGHDT and CDR2 to YNNKEL.

Paper-wide results and their limitations: How much clinical and demographic metadata was included differed by source and by participant, and the metadata was provided uncurated.

The TCR originated in a woman aged 25 to 39 who had been exposed to COVID-19. The sequenced material came from PBMCs or T cells enriched from blood (not recorded which). The rearranged segments are TRBV3-1 (or the pseudogene TRBV3-2) and TRBJ2-7, and perhaps TRBD1 as D gene, on 5 matching bases. The CDR3 region reads CASSPMLSQVTNSYEQYF. The DNA sequence is given as TGTGCCAGCAGCCCTATGCTTTCACAGGTAACCAACTCCTACGAGCAGTACTTC.